These 22 T cell receptor beta chains came from one sample sequenced in a study of shared clonotypes between healthy human individuals. TCRdb's copy holds only in-frame clones and misses some; the assay was immunoSEQ multiplex PCR. The repertoire includes 2,500,000 or so clones, around nine tenths of them detected once, and over 0.12% sits in the top ten. Sequences were obtained from naive CD4+ T cells sorted from blood. Subset here: CD45RA+ positively selected. The receptors derive from a man aged 18 to 35 in good health.

With regard to this clone: This sample also contains other DNA sequences that code for the same CDR3. The chain uses TRBV5-1 and TRBJ2-3, with TRBD2 matching 15 bases. The trim removed 3 bases at V and 5 bases at J, leaving 1 base unmatched. The CDR3 is 15 amino acids. CDR1 and CDR2 (germline): SGHRS, YFSETQ. The chain's CDR3 is CASSSGLAGGDTQYF. CDR3 DNA: TGCGCCAGCAGCTCGGGACTAGCGGGGGGAGATACGCAGTATTTT.

This clone is a singleton in its sample. The chain links TRBV28 to TRBJ1-1; 9 nucleotides line up with TRBD1. Germline CDR1 is MDHEN and CDR2 is SYDVKM. This CDR3 region has 15 residues. The ends lost 5 bases at V and 4 bases at J; junction bases unmatched: 8. The CDR3 DNA sequence: TGTGCCAGCAGTGCCGGACAGGGGATTGTCACTGAAGCTTTCTTT. Its translation: CASSAGQGIVTEAFF.

The chain uses TRBV10-2 and TRBJ1-1; maybe TRBD1 (5 bases). Trimming shortened V by 7 bases and J by 1 base, and 16 bases separated the two germline ends. The CDR3 extends over 15 amino acids. Looked up from germline, CDR1 is WSHSY and CDR2 is SAAADI. CDR3 residues: CASTIWGGWNTEAFF. CDR3 sequence (DNA): TGCGCCAGCACCATTTGGGGGGGATGGAACACTGAAGCTTTCTTT.

The V gene is TRBV7-9, the J gene TRBJ2-6; D is unresolved. From germline, CDR1 is SEHNR and CDR2 FQNEAQ (reference sequence). There are 16 residues in the CDR3. V was pared by 9 bases and J by 4 bases, with 19 bases between. The CDR3 reads CASREDRPRGANVLTF. Written as DNA, the CDR3 is TGTGCCAGTCGAGAGGACCGACCGAGAGGGGCCAACGTCCTGACTTTC.

V and J are TRBV10-3 and TRBJ2-5; tentative D call: TRBD1 (6 bases). Germline values: CDR1 ENHRY, CDR2 SYGVKD. Trimming removed 3 bases from V and 7 bases from J, with 18 bases in between. This CDR3 has 15 amino acids. The CDR3 sequence is CAISDEFRGPGTQYF. Written as DNA, the CDR3 is TGTGCCATCAGTGACGAATTCAGGGGCCCAGGGACCCAGTACTTC.

This sequence joins TRBV27 and TRBJ2-3; D might be TRBD2 (5 bases). The ends were cut back, 5 bases at V and 2 bases at J, with 11 bases in the middle. The CDR3 is 14 amino acids. Germline V gene data show CDR1 as MNHEY and CDR2 as SMNVEV (reference sequence). The CDR3 DNA follows: TGTGCCAGCAGTCCTATGAGGGTCACAGATACGCAGTATTTT. It encodes CASSPMRVTDTQYF.

The rearrangement uses TRBV7-9 and TRBJ2-5; 9 bases match TRBD1. The CDR3 consists of 14 residues. Trimming took 6 bases from V and 5 from J; bases not matched to a gene: 7. The germline gives CDR1 SEHNR, CDR2 FQNEAQ (reference sequence). The DNA of the CDR3 is TGTGCCAGCAGGGTTACAGGGGGCCTGGAGACCCAGTACTTC. Protein sequence: CASRVTGGLETQYF.

The chain joins TRBV2 to TRBJ1-5; D gene uncertain. This CDR3 is 19 amino acids long. Germline CDR1 and CDR2: SNHLY and FYNNEI. Trimming stripped 6 bases from V and 1 base from J, with 25 bases between. The CDR3 coding sequence is TGTGCCAGCAGACCTACCCCAGGTAACAGCGATCCCAGCAATCAGCCCCAGCATTTT. Translated, it gives CASRPTPGNSDPSNQPQHF.

This sequence joins TRBV18 and TRBJ2-7; a weak D match, TRBD2 (6 bases). CDR1 is KGHSH and CDR2 is LQKENI in the germline V gene. This CDR3 is 13 amino acids long. The V end was cut by 6 bases, the J end by 4 bases, with 13 bases between. The CDR3: CASSPLRGYEQYF. The CDR3 DNA follows: TGTGCCAGCTCCCCGTTGCGGGGTTACGAGCAGTACTTC.

This sequence joins TRBV5-1 and TRBJ1-5; D perhaps matches TRBD1 (5 bases). The CDR3 length is 15 residues. Trimming took 2 bases from V and 7 from J, leaving 16 bases between them. The V gene's germline CDR1 is SGHRS and CDR2 YFSETQ. Here the CDR3 DNA reads TGCGCCAGCAGCTTCGGGGGGAAGGAGGGACAGCCCCAGCATTTT. This translates into CASSFGGKEGQPQHF.

The rearrangement uses TRBV7-2 and TRBJ2-7, with D tentatively TRBD1 (8 bases). This CDR3 has 18 amino acids. Trimming shortened V by 5 bases and J by 3 bases, and 26 bases separated the two germline ends. From germline, CDR1 is SGHTA and CDR2 FQGNSA. The CDR3, as DNA: TGTGCCAGCAGCCCGGGACAGGCCTTGGTCACTAGCGACTACGAGCAGTACTTC. This translates into CASSPGQALVTSDYEQYF.

This CDR3 is CATSRDSINYGYTF. The CDR3 coding sequence is TGTGCCACCTCTCGGGACAGTATTAACTATGGCTACACCTTC. The gene calls are TRBV19 and TRBJ1-2, with 7 bases matching TRBD1. J gave up 1 base and V 10 bases, and 9 bases lay outside the gene matches. This CDR3 is built from 14 residues. Germline CDR1 and CDR2: LNHDA and SQIVND (reference sequence). Variable domain in full (rest from reference TRBV19 and TRBJ1-2): DGGITQSPKYLFRKEGQNVTLSCEQNLNHDAMYWYRQDPGQGLRLIYYSQIVNDFQKGDIAEGYSVSREKKESFPLTVTSAQKNPTAFYLCATSRDSINYGYTFGSGTRLTVV.

The V call is TRBV5-1, the J call TRBJ2-3; D is undetermined. CDR1 and CDR2 (germline): SGHRS, YFSETQ. The CDR3 has 14 amino acids. The V gene lost 5 bases and the J gene lost 1 base, with 11 bases spanning the gap. The CDR3 DNA reads TGCGCCAGCAGATTCCTAGACCGCACAGATACGCAGTATTTT. It encodes CASRFLDRTDTQYF. Variable domain in full (rest from reference TRBV5-1 and TRBJ2-3): KAGVTQTPRYLIKTRGQQVTLSCSPISGHRSVSWYQQTPGQGLQFLFEYFSETQRNKGNFPGRFSGRQFSNSRSEMNVSTLELGDSALYLCASRFLDRTDTQYFGPGTRLTVL.

The chain links TRBV11-2 to TRBJ2-5, with D tentatively TRBD2 (6 bases). The length of the CDR3 is 15 residues. V lost 5 bases and J lost 4, with 17 bases in between. Germline V CDR1 and CDR2: SGHAT, FQNNGV. In DNA, the CDR3 is TGTGCCAGCAGCAAGACTAGTAGGGGCTCAGAGACCCAGTACTTC. Amino acid sequence: CASSKTSRGSETQYF.

V gene TRBV6-5 combines with J gene TRBJ2-3; 11 bases fit TRBD1. Trimming took 9 bases from V and 4 from J; bases not matched to a gene: 6. This CDR3 has 14 amino acids. Germline V gives CDR1 MNHEY, CDR2 SVGAGI. CDR3 sequence reads: CARRKGQGADTQYF. The DNA for the CDR3 is TGTGCCAGACGGAAGGGACAGGGGGCAGATACGCAGTATTTT.

This chain links TRBV19 with TRBJ2-7; unclear D gene. The CDR3 spans 13 residues. Trimming removed 4 bases from V and 3 bases from J, with 10 bases in between. The V gene's germline CDR1 is LNHDA and CDR2 SQIVND (reference sequence). CDR3 sequence (DNA): TGTGCCAGTAGTAACCCACCGATCTACGAGCAGTACTTC. Its translation is CASSNPPIYEQYF. The full variable domain, rest sourced from reference TRBV19 and TRBJ2-7, is DGGITQSPKYLFRKEGQNVTLSCEQNLNHDAMYWYRQDPGQGLRLIYYSQIVNDFQKGDIAEGYSVSREKKESFPLTVTSAQKNPTAFYLCASSNPPIYEQYFGPGTRLTVT.

CDR3 sequence reads: CASSFDPTKRQFF. The CDR3 DNA reads as TGTGCCAGCAGTTTTGATCCTACTAAAAGGCAGTTCTTC. The rearrangement uses TRBV2 and TRBJ2-1; D ambiguous. The V and J ends lost 5 bases and 12 bases respectively, with 17 bases between them. Germline V CDR1 and CDR2: SNHLY, FYNNEI. This CDR3 has 13 residues.

This clone was observed once. The chain couples TRBV11-2 to TRBJ2-7; TRBD1 matches 7 bases. The germline V gene has CDR1 SGHAT and CDR2 FQNNGV. The CDR3 length is 14 residues. V was clipped by 5 bases and J by 5 bases; unmatched bases: 9. The CDR3 nucleotides read TGTGCCAGCAGCCCGCGACAGGGACCCCACGAGCAGTACTTC. This sequence encodes CASSPRQGPHEQYF.

A word on this clone: Other nucleotide sequences in the sample specify the same CDR3. The rearrangement joins TRBV28 to TRBJ1-1; TRBD1 matches at 8 bases. The CDR3 extends over 12 amino acids. The germline V gene encodes CDR1 MDHEN and CDR2 SYDVKM. Trimming cost V 5 bases and J 5 bases; bases outside gene matches: 1. CDR3 nucleotides: TGTGCCAGCAGTACAGGGGGGACTGAAGCTTTCTTT. This translates into CASSTGGTEAFF.

This clone was observed a single time. V gene TRBV30 combines with J gene TRBJ1-5; perhaps TRBD1 as D (6 bases). CDR3 size: 14 residues. In germline, CDR1 is GTSNPN, CDR2 SVGIG (reference sequence). V dropped 2 bases and J dropped 3 bases, with 11 bases sitting between them. The CDR3 bases are TGTGCCTGGAGTAAAGGACAGTACAATCAGCCCCAGCATTTT. This codes for CAWSKGQYNQPQHF.

V is TRBV6-5 and J is TRBJ1-5; D is unresolved. Trimming stripped 7 bases from V and 7 bases from J, with 17 bases between. The CDR3 spans 14 residues. Germline values: CDR1 MNHEY, CDR2 SVGAGI. The CDR3 DNA reads as TGTGCCAGCATGAATGGGCCCTTCAGCCAGCCCCAGCATTTT. Its protein is CASMNGPFSQPQHF.

This chain joins TRBV30 and TRBJ2-2, with D perhaps matching TRBD2 (6 bases). The CDR3 extends over 16 amino acids. V was cut by 0 bases and J by 5 bases, with 16 bases left in between. CDR1 is GTSNPN, CDR2 SVGIG, per germline (reference sequence). The CDR3: CAWSVRGTGTTGELFF. Written as DNA, the CDR3 is TGTGCCTGGAGTGTACGGGGTACGGGGACTACCGGGGAGCTGTTTTTT.